This T cell receptor (beta chain) appears in the sequencing data of a study of cytomegalovirus exposure and HLA in healthy donors. Study information: Unique TCRs numbering about 87 million, obtained from HLA-typed donors, made up an early data release.

As regards this clone: Antigen: not known.

13 Jbeta primers and 60 Vbeta primers were used for the PCR. Sequencing was performed with immunoSEQ multiplex PCR; in TCRdb, only in-frame clones are kept and a portion is missing. The table lists some 96,000 clones, 64% of them singletons. The J segment lost 2 bases and the V segment lost 7 bases, leaving 7 bases of the junction unmatched. Germline CDR1 and CDR2: SGHKS and YYEKEE (reference sequence). This CDR3 has 15 amino acids. Study results and caveats: TCR beta chain V- and J-gene trimming was linked, in a later analysis, to a missense variant in DCLRE1C.

The receptor was derived from a man aged 60 to 69 in good health and CMV-seronegative. V usage is TRBV5-5 and J usage is TRBJ1-4; 8 bases line up with TRBD1. Sequencing was performed on PBMCs. CDR3 nucleotides: TGTGCCAGCTCCGGGACAGGTCTTACTAATGAAAAACTGTTTTTT. This translates into CASSGTGLTNEKLFF. The complete variable domain, with remaining parts taken from reference TRBV5-5 and TRBJ1-4, reads DAGVTQSPTHLIKTRGQQVTLRCSPISGHKSVSWYQQVLGQGPQFIFQYYEKEERGRGNFPDRFSARQFPNYSSELNVNALLLGDSALYLCASSGTGLTNEKLFFGSGTQLSVL.